The entry below describes one T cell receptor beta chain. Clones were sequenced by immunoSEQ multiplex PCR, and TCRdb holds only the in-frame ones, with some missing. The profile shows fewer than 70,000 clones, roughly 81% of them singletons. V was trimmed by 5 bases and J by 3 bases, leaving 7 bases between them. CDR1 is LNHDA and CDR2 is SQIVND in the germline V gene (reference sequence). CDR3 length: 12 amino acids. The data derive from a study of OX40 agonist ivuxolimab in advanced cancers. For the study at large: Dose-escalation patients were diagnosed with hepatocellular carcinoma, melanoma, renal cell cancer or head and neck cancer.

This sequence was found in an adult with an advanced solid tumor such as melanoma, head and neck, liver or kidney cancer. The rearrangement joins TRBV19 to TRBJ1-1; no reliable D call. The specimen comprised CD4+ or CD8+ T cells sorted from blood, sampled in a trial of the OX40 agonist ivuxolimab. The CDR3 DNA reads TGTGCCAGTAGTCTAATGGACACTGAAGCTTTCTTT. It translates to CASSLMDTEAFF.